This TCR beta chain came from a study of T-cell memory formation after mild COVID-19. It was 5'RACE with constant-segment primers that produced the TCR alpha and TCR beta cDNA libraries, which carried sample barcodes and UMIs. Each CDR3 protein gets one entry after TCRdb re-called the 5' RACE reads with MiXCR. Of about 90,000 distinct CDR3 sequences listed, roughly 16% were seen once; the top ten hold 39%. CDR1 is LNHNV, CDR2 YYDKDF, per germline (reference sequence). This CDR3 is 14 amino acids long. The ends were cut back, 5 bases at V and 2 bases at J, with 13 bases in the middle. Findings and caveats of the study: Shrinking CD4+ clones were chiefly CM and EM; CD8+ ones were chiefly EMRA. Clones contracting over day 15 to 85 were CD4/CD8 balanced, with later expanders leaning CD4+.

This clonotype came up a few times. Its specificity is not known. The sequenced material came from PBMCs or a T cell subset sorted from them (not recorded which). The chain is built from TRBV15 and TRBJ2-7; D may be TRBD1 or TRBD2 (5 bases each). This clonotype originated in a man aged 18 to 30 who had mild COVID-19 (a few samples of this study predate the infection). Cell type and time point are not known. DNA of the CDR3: TGTGCCACCAGCCGGAGCCCGGGGCCCTACGAGCAGTACTTC. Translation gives CATSRSPGPYEQYF.